This T cell receptor (beta chain) was found in a study of blood T cell repertoires in COVID-19. The CDR3 is 14 amino acids. V dropped 2 bases and J dropped 0 bases, with 8 bases sitting between them. Looked up from germline, CDR1 is KGHSH and CDR2 is LQKENI. The table came from immunoSEQ multiplex PCR; TCRdb's copy has only in-frame clones and leaves some out. The profile shows around 190,000 clones, 83% of them singletons. This receptor was identified in a human donor in a cohort sampled during active COVID-19. Source material: peripheral blood. This sequence joins TRBV18 and TRBJ2-7, with a tentative D call TRBD1 (5 bases). CDR3 bases: TGTGCCAGCTCACCAGGGGCCAACTCCTACGAGCAGTACTTC. This sequence encodes CASSPGANSYEQYF.